This TCR beta chain was recorded in a study of shared clonotypes between healthy human individuals. Study-wide findings and caveats: Non-shared clonotypes showed lower generation probabilities than clonotypes common to all four donors.

The protocol was immunoSEQ multiplex PCR, while the TCRdb copy is restricted to in-frame clones and leaves out a portion. The top ten hold 0.39% of the sample, which has 2 million to 2.5 million clones, more than 80% seen once. The V end lost 1 base, the J end lost 3 bases, and 7 bases lay between the germline ends. The germline V gene has CDR1 GTSNPN and CDR2 SVGIG (reference sequence). The CDR3 runs 13 residues. As regards this clone: What it binds is unknown. Other DNA sequences from this sample encode an identical CDR3 as well.

CD45RA-negative memory and CD45RA+ naive subsets were split from the CD4+ cells. The source of this sequence is a man between 18 and 29 years old in good health. Some clones in this sample may be carry-over from other donors' samples. The sequenced material came from naive CD4+ T cells from PBMCs. The subset here: CD45RA+ positively selected. The chain employs TRBV30 and TRBJ1-5; D is ambiguous. The CDR3 bases are TGTGCCTGGAGTGATAGCCTCAATCAGCCCCAGCATTTT. Translating gives CAWSDSLNQPQHF.